This T cell receptor (beta chain) stems from a study of blood T cell repertoires in COVID-19. Study information: Samples taken during acute and convalescent COVID-19 were collected in the United States, Italy and Spain. T cells, B-cell-depleted T cells, or PBMCs provided the cDNA or gDNA that served as material.

The V gene's germline CDR1 is SGHNT and CDR2 YYREEE (reference sequence). This CDR3 spans 11 amino acids. The trim removed 8 bases at V and 10 bases at J, leaving 6 bases unmatched. How the authors handled the data: From reference gene primer amplification, estimates of nucleated cell counts were derived. Some clones are missing from TCRdb's copy, which holds only in-frame ones; the method was immunoSEQ multiplex PCR. V, J and clone size were drawn from that table, and D and trimming were deduced from the DNA. Among approximately 440,000 clones listed, approximately 90% were seen once. Seattle researchers signed up patients amid active infection and tracked them longitudinally.

This rearrangement joins TRBV5-4 to TRBJ1-1; 9 bases map to TRBD1. The receptor comes from a woman aged 45-59 years with COVID-19, enrolled during active disease. Material for sequencing was peripheral blood. CDR3 loop: CASTGGLGAFF. The CDR3 bases are TGTGCCAGTACAGGGGGCTTGGGAGCTTTCTTT.